This TCR beta chain was sequenced for a study of Tregs in tolerant kidney transplant recipients. Comments on this clone: Its antigen is not known.

Recipients received nonmyeloablative bone marrow transplants from related graft donors, with transient mixed chimerism. Unstimulated Tregs (CD4+CD25+CD127-) and CD4+CD25- non-Tregs were sorted from PBMCs. Looked up from germline, CDR1 is SGHTA and CDR2 is FQGNSA. The CDR3 consists of 10 residues. The data were produced by immunoSEQ multiplex PCR, yet TCRdb's version contains in-frame clones alone and is incomplete. The table records approximately 82,000 clones, 93% of them present only once. Study conclusions and caveats: Findings come from small patient numbers and require larger validation. No direct test of biological reproducibility was done here. In tolerant patients, donor-specific Tregs outgrew total Tregs, suggesting antigen-driven expansion.

Sample: CD4+ T cells from blood (PBMCs), taken 12 months after the transplant. This clonotype was sampled from a human patient who received a combined kidney and bone marrow transplant. Some T cells may be provided by the graft donor. This sequence joins TRBV7-2 and TRBJ2-3; D not resolved. CDR3 region: CVIETDTQYF. CDR3 DNA sequence: TGTGTCATCGAGACAGATACGCAGTATTTT.